This is a list of T cell receptor beta chains from one sample in a study of shared clonotypes between healthy human individuals. Sequenced by immunoSEQ multiplex PCR; TCRdb stores in-frame clones only, minus some. There are 150,000 to 200,000 clones in the sample; just under 95% occur only once, and more than 0.06% lies in the top ten. The source material was naive CD4+ T cells sorted from blood. These receptors originate from a woman under 40 in good health. The CDR3 runs from the conserved cysteine through the conserved F or W.

CDR3aa,v_gene,len
CASSSTGTSGIEQYF,TRBV5-4,15
CASSYEGTSPSREQYF,TRBV6-5,16
CASSSFGDARANVLTF,TRBV5-1,16
CATTTQGSSYEQYF,TRBV6-1,14
CAITSGRFDEQYF,TRBV10-3,13
CASSSRPRRTDLNEQFF,TRBV9,17
CASRIQVNSYEQYF,TRBV2,14
CASSPIGTYEQYF,TRBV25-1,13
CASSQASGSYNEQFF,TRBV5-1,15
CASSDGGRSYNEQFF,TRBV6-4,15
CASSPDLDPYGYTF,TRBV19,14
CASSYSVGTGGNTIYF,TRBV6-5,16
CASSQGGTEISYEQYF,TRBV5-4,16
CASSRPPSGTVLEKLFF,TRBV19,17
CASSERYEQYF,TRBV2,11
CASSIGGQPQHF,TRBV19,12
CASSVAPYQETQYF,TRBV9,14
CASSQGQGIGQPQHF,TRBV4-1,15
CASRSQGRLEKLFF,TRBV28,14
CASSLSDTGELFF,TRBV5-1,13
CASSEWDSYNSPLHF,TRBV27,15
CASSPDRSLTEAFF,TRBV5-1,14
CASSLRLNRGVYEQYF,TRBV27,16
CASSPITSGSGEQFF,TRBV2,15
CASSKQDFYGYTF,TRBV6-5,13